These 23 T cell receptor beta chains share one sample of origin, sequenced in a study of cytomegalovirus exposure and HLA in healthy donors. Only in-frame clones appear in the TCRdb table, and some are missing; sequencing was by immunoSEQ multiplex PCR. The sample yields some 140,000 clones, roughly 79% seen once. The sequenced sample was PBMCs. These receptors all come from a man aged 25 to 40 in good health and CMV-seropositive.

The chain employs TRBV9 and TRBJ2-5; 8 bases map to TRBD1. The CDR3 has 15 residues. CDR1 and CDR2 from the germline V gene are SGDLS and YYNGEE. The V gene end was trimmed by 4 bases and the J gene end by 5 bases; junction bases not matched to a gene: 10. CDR3: CASSPTDRVEETQYF. The CDR3 nucleotides are TGTGCCAGCAGCCCTACGGACAGGGTTGAGGAGACCCAGTACTTC.

The chain couples TRBV10-1 to TRBJ1-1; 7 bases align to TRBD1. The germline V gene has CDR1 WNHNN and CDR2 SYGVQD (reference sequence). This CDR3 has 18 amino acids. V trimming: 5 bases; J trimming: 2 bases; junction bases outside the gene matches: 17. CDR3 DNA: TGCGCCAGCAGTTCAATTACCCTGCAGGGGGGATTAAACACTGAAGCTTTCTTT. It codes for CASSSITLQGGLNTEAFF.

The V gene is TRBV2, the J gene TRBJ2-7; D might be TRBD2 (6 bases). Germline V gene lookup returns CDR1 SNHLY and CDR2 FYNNEI. The CDR3 sequence is 14 residues long. The ends were cut back, 5 bases at V and 3 bases at J, with 14 bases in the middle. In DNA, the CDR3 is TGTGCCAGCAGTACTAACCGGAGGGACTACGAGCAGTACTTC. Translation: CASSTNRRDYEQYF.

The rearrangement joins TRBV2 to TRBJ1-3; D might be TRBD1 (5 bases). Deletions cut 6 bases from V and 0 bases from J, with 15 bases between. The CDR3 extends over 16 amino acids. Germline V gene data show CDR1 as SNHLY and CDR2 as FYNNEI. The CDR3 sequence: CASRNPGRDSGNTIYF. In nucleotides, the CDR3 is TGTGCCAGCAGGAACCCCGGCAGGGACTCTGGAAACACCATATATTTT.

This clone was seen only a few times. The V call is TRBV9, the J call TRBJ2-7; 7 nucleotides agree with TRBD1. This CDR3 is 16 amino acids long. With 4 bases clipped from V and 0 bases from J, the junction kept 10 bases outside the gene matches. CDR1 and CDR2 (germline): SGDLS, YYNGEE. The CDR3 reads CASSPAYRGSSYEQYF. CDR3 DNA sequence: TGTGCCAGCAGCCCAGCCTACAGGGGAAGCTCCTACGAGCAGTACTTC. The full variable domain, in which reference TRBV9 and TRBJ2-7 provide the parts outside the CDR3, is DSGVTQTPKHLITATGQRVTLRCSPRSGDLSVYWYQQSLDQGLQFLIQYYNGEERAKGNILERFSAQQFPDLHSELNLSSLELGDSALYFCASSPAYRGSSYEQYFGPGTRLTVT.

The chain employs TRBV5-4 and TRBJ2-7; D ambiguous. The CDR3 loop spans 13 amino acids. Trimming removed 4 bases at V and 1 base at J, with 9 bases between. The germline V gene encodes CDR1 SGHNT and CDR2 YYREEE (reference sequence). Written as DNA, the CDR3 is TGTGCCAGCAGCCCGACACCATCCTACGAGCAGTACTTC. Amino acid sequence: CASSPTPSYEQYF.

The chain is built from TRBV5-1 and TRBJ2-1; possible D gene TRBD2, 5 bases. CDR3 length equals 14 residues. Deletions cut 0 bases from V and 7 bases from J, with 11 bases between. Germline CDR1 is SGHRS and CDR2 is YFSETQ. CDR3 coding DNA: TGCGCCAGCAGCTTGGAATCGGGGTGGAATGAGCAGTTCTTC. Encoded protein: CASSLESGWNEQFF.

The V and J genes are TRBV7-2 and TRBJ2-2; TRBD1 matches 9 bases. Per the germline V gene, CDR1 is SGHTA and CDR2 is FQGNSA. The trim removed 5 bases at V and 6 bases at J, leaving 4 bases unmatched. The CDR3 spans 14 residues. This CDR3 reads CASSVGTGSGELFF. The CDR3 DNA follows: TGTGCCAGCAGCGTTGGGACAGGGTCCGGGGAGCTGTTTTTT.

The J gene is TRBJ2-7, the V gene TRBV29-1; perhaps TRBD1 as D (7 bases). The germline V gene has CDR1 SQVTM and CDR2 ANQGSEA. Trimming stripped 5 bases from V and 6 bases from J, with 20 bases between. The CDR3 loop spans 14 amino acids. CDR3 nucleotides: TGCAGCGTTTTCGGTTACCAGGGGGGTGGCGAGCAGTACTTC. Its translation is CSVFGYQGGGEQYF.

CDR3 sequence: CASSLEGQGLPSPLHF. The CDR3 bases are TGTGCCAGCAGCTTAGAAGGGCAGGGGCTTCCATCACCCCTCCACTTT. This chain uses TRBV5-8 with TRBJ1-6, with D perhaps TRBD1 (6 bases). In germline, CDR1 is SGHTS, CDR2 YDEGEE. The CDR3 contains 16 residues. V shed 2 bases and J shed 10 bases, with 19 bases lying between them.

The DNA for the CDR3 is TGCAGCGTTGGGTCCCTCGGAGCTGAAGCTTTCTTT. It encodes CSVGSLGAEAFF. V is TRBV29-1 and J is TRBJ1-1, with D uncertain. Per germline, CDR1 SQVTM and CDR2 ANQGSEA. This CDR3 contains 12 residues. Trimming removed 4 bases from V and 6 bases from J, with 12 bases in between. Combining the CDR3 with reference TRBV29-1 and TRBJ1-1 gives the whole variable domain SAVISQKPSRDICQRGTSLTIQCQVDSQVTMMFWYRQQPGQSLTLIATANQGSEATYESGFVIDKFPISRPNLTFSTLTVSNMSPEDSSIYLCSVGSLGAEAFFGQGTRLTVV.

The genes are TRBV18 and TRBJ2-1, with TRBD2 matching 7 bases. J was trimmed by 4 bases and V by 0 bases; bases with no gene match: 6. This CDR3 region has 16 residues. Germline CDR1 and CDR2: KGHSH and LQKENI. CDR3 amino acids: CASSPPAGVPYNEQFF. As DNA, the CDR3 is TGTGCCAGCTCACCACCGGCGGGAGTGCCATACAATGAGCAGTTCTTC. Together with reference TRBV18 and TRBJ2-1, the CDR3 gives the full variable domain: NAGVMQNPRHLVRRRGQEARLRCSPMKGHSHVYWYRQLPEEGLKFMVYLQKENIIDESGMPKERFSAEFPKEGPSILRIQQVVRGDSAAYFCASSPPAGVPYNEQFFGPGTRLTVL.

J is TRBJ2-3 and V is TRBV11-3; D may be TRBD1 (6 bases). V was cut by 6 bases and J by 0 bases, with 16 bases left in between. The CDR3 sequence is 16 residues long. Germline V lookup: CDR1 SGHNT, CDR2 YENEEA. The CDR3, as DNA: TGTGCCAGCAGTCAGGGGTCCGGGGCCAGCACAGATACGCAGTATTTT. The encoded protein is CASSQGSGASTDTQYF.

This chain joins TRBV7-9 and TRBJ1-2; 8 positions match TRBD1. Per germline, CDR1 SEHNR and CDR2 FQNEAQ (reference sequence). This CDR3 has 17 amino acids. V shed 2 bases, J shed 0 bases, and the junction held 8 bases outside the gene matches. This CDR3 reads CASSLPDRVQANYGYTF. In DNA, the CDR3 is TGTGCCAGCAGCTTACCGGACAGGGTCCAAGCTAACTATGGCTACACCTTC.

The V call is TRBV6-1, the J call TRBJ1-6, with 11 bases identical to TRBD1. Germline V lookup: CDR1 MNHNS, CDR2 SASEGT. V dropped 4 bases and J dropped 8; count of bases not matched to a gene: 7. This CDR3 spans 16 amino acids. Here the CDR3 reads CASSVYPGQGDSPLHF. Here the CDR3 DNA reads TGTGCCAGCAGTGTCTATCCGGGACAGGGGGATTCACCCCTCCACTTT.

The V call is TRBV23-1, the J call TRBJ2-7; 11 positions match TRBD2. TRBV23-1 is classed as an ORF, of uncertain function. The junction had 9 bases not matched to a gene; V was cut back by 5 bases and J by 0 bases. The CDR3 sequence is 17 residues long. The CDR3 sequence is CASSWTSGCVLSYEQYF. CDR3 in DNA: TGCGCCAGCAGTTGGACTAGCGGGTGCGTTCTCTCCTACGAGCAGTACTTC.

The chain employs TRBV6-1 and TRBJ1-1, with TRBD1 matching over 7 bases. V dropped 3 bases and J dropped 9; count of bases not matched to a gene: 4. Germline loops: CDR1 MNHNS, CDR2 SASEGT. The CDR3 has 12 residues. The CDR3 here is CASSDWGQKAFF. Written as DNA, the CDR3 is TGTGCCAGCAGTGACTGGGGACAGAAAGCTTTCTTT.

The gene calls are TRBV27 and TRBJ2-6; TRBD1 aligns across 7 bases. CDR3 length equals 18 residues. V shed 7 bases, J shed 0 bases, and the junction held 12 bases outside the gene matches. Germline V CDR1 and CDR2: MNHEY, SMNVEV (reference sequence). The CDR3 reads CASTGDRELSSGANVLTF. The DNA for the CDR3 is TGTGCCAGCACCGGGGACAGAGAGTTAAGCTCTGGGGCCAACGTCCTGACTTTC.

This clone was observed a few times. This chain joins TRBV5-1 and TRBJ2-7; 9 bases fit TRBD1. V gave up 0 bases and J gave up 7 bases; unmatched junction bases: 5. The germline V gene has CDR1 SGHRS and CDR2 YFSETQ. This CDR3 is built from 14 residues. The CDR3 region has the DNA TGCGCCAGCAGCTTGGGAGGGACAGGGTGGGAGCAGTACTTC. Residues: CASSLGGTGWEQYF. Variable domain in full (rest from reference TRBV5-1 and TRBJ2-7): KAGVTQTPRYLIKTRGQQVTLSCSPISGHRSVSWYQQTPGQGLQFLFEYFSETQRNKGNFPGRFSGRQFSNSRSEMNVSTLELGDSALYLCASSLGGTGWEQYFGPGTRLTVT.

CDR3 DNA: TGTGCCAGCAGGGTGGGCGAGGGTAACTATGGCTACACCTTC. It encodes CASRVGEGNYGYTF. V gene TRBV6-5 combines with J gene TRBJ1-2; D not resolved. Germline-derived CDR1 and CDR2 are MNHEY and SVGAGI. The CDR3 is made up of 14 amino acids. V lost 6 bases and J lost 1, with 12 bases in between.

The gene calls are TRBV2 and TRBJ2-7; D not resolved. The CDR3 spans 11 residues. Germline V gene lookup returns CDR1 SNHLY and CDR2 FYNNEI. V lost 7 bases, J lost 5 bases, and 9 bases lay in between. The CDR3 DNA is TGTGCCAGCAAGAATAACAACGAGCAGTACTTC. This gives the protein CASKNNNEQYF.

V is TRBV5-8 and J is TRBJ2-7, with 9 bases lining up with TRBD1. With 4 bases clipped from V and 6 bases from J, the junction kept 11 bases outside the gene matches. The CDR3 is 15 amino acids. CDR1 SGHTS and CDR2 YDEGEE come from the germline V gene. The CDR3, as DNA: TGTGCCAGCAGCCAGGGACAGGGAGGACGTTCCGAGCAGTACTTC. It codes for CASSQGQGGRSEQYF. Filled out from reference TRBV5-8 and TRBJ2-7, the complete variable domain reads EAGVTQSPTHLIKTRGQQATLRCSPISGHTSVYWYQQALGLGLQFLLWYDEGEERNRGNFPPRFSGRQFPNYSSELNVNALELEDSALYLCASSQGQGGRSEQYFGPGTRLTVT.

This clone was seen once. This sequence joins TRBV5-1 and TRBJ2-7; 7 nucleotides match TRBD1. This CDR3 contains 15 residues. With V trimmed by 4 bases and J by 0 bases, 7 bases remained unmatched. CDR1 is SGHRS and CDR2 is YFSETQ in the germline V gene. The CDR3 here is CASSTYGTDSYEQYF. The CDR3 DNA follows: TGCGCCAGCAGCACCTACGGGACAGACTCCTACGAGCAGTACTTC.